A selection of T cell receptor beta chains follows, all from one sample in a study of vaccination and CD4 T cells after COVID-19. Via MiXCR, TCRdb re-called the PCR reads, giving one row per CDR3 protein. The sample holds 9,100 or so distinct CDR3 sequences, more than 25% seen once. Antigens for these TCRs are unknown. Sequenced: CD4+ T cells from blood, cultured in vitro. The receptors originated from a human donor in good health. The CDR3 runs from the conserved cysteine through the conserved F or W. D genes are given only for firm matches. Clone size is shown for a subset of rows, as once, few, many or a class of expanded clone.

clone_size	j_call	cdr3_length	v_call	d_call	cdr3_nt	cdr3_aa
few	TRBJ1-2	13	TRBV7-2	TRBD1	TGTGCCAGCAGCCAGGGACAGGGGTATGGCTACACCTTC	CASSQGQGYGYTF
medium-sized	TRBJ2-5	15	TRBV20-1	TRBD1	TGCAGTGCTGCGGACAGGGGTCCCGGGGGTATGACCCAGTACTTC	CSAADRGPGGMTQYF
few	TRBJ1-2	15	TRBV11-2	TRBD1	TGTGCCAGCAGCCCGACCCGGCAGGGGGGCTATGGCTACACCTTC	CASSPTRQGGYGYTF
.	TRBJ2-3	18	TRBV6-2/TRBV6-3	.	TGTGCCAGCAGTTACTCGCTGAGGGAGAGCGCCTTTTTAGATACGCAGTATTTT	CASSYSLRESAFLDTQYF
few	TRBJ2-1	15	TRBV7-2	TRBD1	TGTGCCAGCAGGGCCCGGGACAGGGTAGAGGTTGAGCAGTTCTTC	CASRARDRVEVEQFF
few	TRBJ1-1	15	TRBV20-1	.	TGCAGTGCTAGAGCCCGGGGCAGATTGAACACTGAAGCTTTCTTT	CSARARGRLNTEAFF
medium-sized	TRBJ1-1	14	TRBV21-1	.	TGTGCCAGCAGCAAAGCAATACGGGCCCCTGAAGCTTTCTTT	CASSKAIRAPEAFF
few	TRBJ2-2	12	TRBV27	.	TGTGCCAGCAGTTTAAGCACCGGGGAGCTGTTTTTT	CASSLSTGELFF
.	TRBJ1-4	19	TRBV7-9	TRBD1	TGTGCCAGCAGCCAATCAACAGCCCCCAGGGGGCATTTGGGTGAAAAACTGTTTTTT	CASSQSTAPRGHLGEKLFF
.	TRBJ2-2	18	TRBV19	.	TGTGCCAGTACACGGGACCTAGTGTCCAGGAAGAACACCGGGGAGCTGTTTTTT	CASTRDLVSRKNTGELFF
few	TRBJ1-1	15	TRBV28	TRBD1	TGTGCCAGCAGGGTGACAGGGCGAAGGAACACTGAAGCTTTCTTT	CASRVTGRRNTEAFF
.	TRBJ2-7	13	TRBV5-1	.	TGCGCCAGCAGCTTGGAAGTTCGCAGAGAGCAGTACTTC	CASSLEVRREQYF
.	TRBJ1-2	13	TRBV12-3/TRBV12-4	.	TGTGCCAGCAGTTATGTCGGGAACTATGGCTACACCTTC	CASSYVGNYGYTF
.	TRBJ1-4	15	TRBV7-9	.	TGTGCCAGCAGCTCGGGGGGGGGCTCGGGTGAAAAACTGTTTTTT	CASSSGGGSGEKLFF
.	TRBJ1-6	14	TRBV20-1	TRBD1	TGCAGTGCTATTAGCGGGACAGATAATTCACCCCTCCACTTT	CSAISGTDNSPLHF
few	TRBJ2-7	12	TRBV10-3	.	TGTGCCATCAGTGAGGAAGGGAACGAGCAGTACTTC	CAISEEGNEQYF
.	TRBJ1-1	14	TRBV20-1	.	TGCAGTGCTAGATTGAGACAGACGAACACTGAAGCTTTCTTT	CSARLRQTNTEAFF
.	TRBJ1-1	14	TRBV27	.	TGTGCCAGTCTCGCAGGGGCCTCGAACACTGAAGCTTTCTTT	CASLAGASNTEAFF
.	TRBJ2-3	13	TRBV9	.	TGTGCCAGCAGCGTCCCTGAATCGGATACGCAGTATTTT	CASSVPESDTQYF
.	TRBJ1-6	17	TRBV6-5	.	TGTGCCAGCAGTTACTCCTGGACCAACTCCTATAATTCACCCCTCCACTTT	CASSYSWTNSYNSPLHF
.	TRBJ1-5	14	TRBV9	.	TGTGCCAGCAGCGTAGAAGGGGGCAATCAGCCCCAGCATTTT	CASSVEGGNQPQHF
few	TRBJ2-3	15	TRBV7-2	.	TGTGCCAGCAGCTTAGACAGGGTTAATTCAGATACGCAGTATTTT	CASSLDRVNSDTQYF